The 8 T cell receptor beta chains reported below all come from one sample, sequenced in a study of CD8 T cells in ankylosing spondylitis. TCRdb used MiXCR to reprocess the 5' RACE reads, holding one entry per CDR3 protein. This sample carries 250,000 to 350,000 distinct CDR3 sequences, around 21% of them seen once, and the ten largest clones take 3.5%. The sequenced sample consisted of blood, either unsorted or a sorted T cell fraction (not recorded which). These receptors were collected from a female donor with ankylosing spondylitis or in good health (not recorded which).

This sequence joins TRBV6-1 and TRBJ1-2; a weak D match, TRBD1 (6 bases). Germline CDR1 MNHNS, CDR2 SASEGT. This CDR3 is built from 13 residues. Trimming took off 5 bases at V and 5 bases at J, with 12 bases between the two ends. The CDR3 protein is CASSRDKLYGYTF. The CDR3 DNA reads as TGTGCCAGCAGTCGGGACAAACTGTATGGCTACACCTTC.

At least ten counts were recorded for this clonotype. The chain uses TRBV12-3 or TRBV12-4 and TRBJ2-4, with 9 bases fitting TRBD1. The CDR3 runs to 16 residues. Trimming cost V 6 bases and J 0 bases; bases outside gene matches: 6. The CDR3: CASSLGQGLAKNIQYF. The CDR3 nucleotides read TGTGCCAGCAGCCTGGGACAGGGTCTAGCCAAAAACATTCAGTACTTC.

The CDR3 reads CASSRGLAGYYEQYF. The CDR3, as DNA: TGCGCCAGCAGCCGCGGACTAGCGGGGTACTACGAGCAGTACTTC. The chain links TRBV4-3 to TRBJ2-7, with 12 nucleotides matching TRBD2. V lost 4 bases to trimming and J lost 3 bases; unmatched junction nucleotides: 4. There are 15 residues in the CDR3. CDR1 and CDR2 (germline): LGHNA, YSLEER.

The gene calls are TRBV29-1 and TRBJ2-7, with D unresolved. V gave up 4 bases and J gave up 3 bases, with 16 bases separating them. The CDR3 totals 14 residues. Per germline, CDR1 SQVTM and CDR2 ANQGSEA. As DNA, the CDR3 is TGCAGCGTTGGGTTTAATTCCCCCCTCTACGAGCAGTACTTC. Its translation: CSVGFNSPLYEQYF.

There are a few counts of this clonotype. The genes are TRBV6-2 or TRBV6-3 and TRBJ1-2; D gene uncertain. The V gene lost 7 bases and the J gene lost 5 bases, with 11 bases spanning the gap. CDR3 length equals 12 residues. Germline V CDR1 and CDR2: MNHEY, SVGEGT. The CDR3 sequence is CASTPDGYGYTF. DNA for the CDR3: TGTGCCAGCACCCCGGACGGATATGGCTACACCTTC.

This clonotype turned up a few times. The rearrangement uses TRBV6-1 and TRBJ1-3; no definite D call. There are 13 residues in the CDR3. Germline V CDR1 and CDR2: MNHNS, SASEGT. Trimming took 6 bases from V and 0 from J, leaving 6 bases between them. The CDR3 loop reads CASRRFSGNTIYF. As DNA, the CDR3 is TGTGCCAGCAGGCGGTTCTCTGGAAACACCATATATTTT.

A note on this clonotype: A much larger clone differs from this one at a single base, so this may be a read error. The chain carries TRBV12-3 or TRBV12-4 and TRBJ1-5; a possible D gene is TRBD1 (6 bases). The CDR3 is made up of 17 amino acids. Trimming pared 1 base from V and 3 bases from J, leaving 16 bases between. The CDR3 loop reads CASSLGVWAGANQPQHF. The DNA of the CDR3 is TGTGCCAGCAGTTTAGGGGTATGGGCAGGGGCCAATCAGCCCCAGCATTTT.

This clonotype came up many times. The V call is TRBV20-1, the J call TRBJ2-1; D gene uncertain. The germline CDR1 and CDR2 sequences are DFQATT and SNEGSKA (reference sequence). The CDR3 totals 13 residues. Trimming shortened V by 3 bases and J by 7 bases, and 13 bases separated the two germline ends. DNA of the CDR3: TGCAGTGCTAGCCGCGGCGCTGAAAATGAGCAGTTCTTC. Encoded protein: CSASRGAENEQFF.